The 10 T cell receptor beta chains below were found in one sample sequenced in a study of identical twins. From the 5' RACE reads, TCRdb called clonotypes with MiXCR, one entry per CDR3 protein. This sample has 500,000 or so distinct CDR3 sequences, with roughly an eighth found just once. The same data also went into a second study, on yellow fever vaccine responses in identical twins.

The sample consisted of CD4+ T cells sorted from blood. The source is a young woman in good health.

This chain uses TRBV7-2 with TRBJ1-1; D is perhaps TRBD1 (6 bases). The germline CDR1 and CDR2 sequences are SGHTA and FQGNSA. The CDR3 runs 15 residues. V lost 2 bases and J lost 1, with 11 bases in between. The CDR3 DNA reads TGTGCCAGCAGCTTAATAATCAGGGGGAACACTGAAGCTTTCTTT. This translates into CASSLIIRGNTEAFF.

J is TRBJ1-2 and V is TRBV10-1, with 9 positions matching TRBD1. CDR1 WNHNN and CDR2 SYGVQD come from the germline V gene (reference sequence). The junction had 7 bases not matched to a gene; V was cut back by 6 bases and J by 8 bases. There are 13 residues in the CDR3. In DNA, the CDR3 is TGCGCCAGCAGCCGGGACAGGGTAGGAGGCTACACCTTC. It translates to CASSRDRVGGYTF.

The J gene is TRBJ2-7, the V gene TRBV4-3; 7 nucleotides agree with TRBD1. V trimming: 0 bases; J trimming: 3 bases; junction bases outside the gene matches: 2. Germline CDR1 is LGHNA and CDR2 is YSLEER. The length of the CDR3 is 14 residues. The CDR3 loop is CASSQDRGIYEQYF. The CDR3 bases are TGCGCCAGCAGCCAAGACAGGGGGATCTACGAGCAGTACTTC.

This clonotype has only a few counts. The chain joins TRBV9 to TRBJ1-1, with D unclear. The CDR3 extends over 15 amino acids. Trimming stripped 0 bases from V and 0 bases from J, with 9 bases between. Germline values: CDR1 SGDLS, CDR2 YYNGEE. Here the CDR3 DNA reads TGTGCCAGCAGCGTAGGTTCCGCGGTGAACACTGAAGCTTTCTTT. Protein: CASSVGSAVNTEAFF.

The V call is TRBV5-6, the J call TRBJ1-1; 8 nucleotides match TRBD1. Trimming cost V 5 bases and J 7 bases; bases outside gene matches: 10. From germline, CDR1 is SGHDT and CDR2 YYEEEE. The CDR3 is 14 amino acids. CDR3 sequence (DNA): TGTGCCAGCAGGGTACGGACAGGGAAGATTGAAGCTTTCTTT. Protein sequence: CASRVRTGKIEAFF.

This clonotype was seen only a few times. V is TRBV4-2 and J is TRBJ2-2; 9 bases fit TRBD2. CDR3 length: 17 residues. The V gene's germline CDR1 is LGHNA and CDR2 YNFKEQ. V was pared by 2 bases and J by 1 base, with 5 bases of the junction left unmatched. The CDR3 protein is CASSQPNSGRNTGELFF. In nucleotides, the CDR3 is TGTGCCAGCAGCCAACCCAATAGCGGGAGGAACACCGGGGAGCTGTTTTTT.

The chain links TRBV3-1 to TRBJ2-1, with 10 nucleotides matching TRBD2. Germline trimming cut 4 bases from V and 5 bases from J; bases unmatched to any gene: 5. The CDR3 is 15 residues long. From germline, CDR1 is LGHDT and CDR2 YNNKEL (reference sequence). CDR3 bases: TGTGCCAGCAGCCGATGGACTAGCGGAAACAATGAGCAGTTCTTC. It translates to CASSRWTSGNNEQFF.

This clonotype was observed a few times. This chain uses TRBV11-2 with TRBJ2-2; 9 nucleotides match TRBD2. The length of the CDR3 is 15 residues. CDR1 is SGHAT and CDR2 is FQNNGV in the germline V gene. The V and J ends lost 1 base and 5 bases, in that order; junction bases with no gene match: 2. Written as DNA, the CDR3 is TGTGCCAGCAGCTTAGTTACTAGCGGGACCGGGGAGCTGTTTTTT. This gives the protein CASSLVTSGTGELFF.

The chain has TRBV5-1 and TRBJ2-2, with 7 bases that match TRBD1. The V gene's germline CDR1 is SGHRS and CDR2 YFSETQ. CDR3 length equals 15 residues. With V trimmed by 0 bases and J by 5 bases, 4 bases remained unmatched. CDR3 coding DNA: TGCGCCAGCAGCTTGGAGGGGGCGTGGACCGGGGAGCTGTTTTTT. Encoded protein: CASSLEGAWTGELFF.

Only a few counts were recorded for this clonotype. The chain recombines TRBV15 with TRBJ2-5; possibly TRBD1 or TRBD2 for D (6 bases each). The germline CDR1 and CDR2 sequences are LNHNV and YYDKDF (reference sequence). The CDR3 runs 14 residues. Trimming removed 6 bases at V and 1 base at J, with 12 bases between. CDR3 region: CATSGGLRQETQYF. CDR3 DNA sequence: TGTGCCACCAGTGGGGGGCTCCGCCAAGAGACCCAGTACTTC.